This T cell receptor beta chain was sequenced during a study of blood T cells in healthy people across ages. This clonotype was observed once. It was with a sample-barcoded 5' primer and a J-beta primer mix that a second PCR of about 6 to 12 cycles was run. TCRdb independently ran MiXCR on the 5' RACE reads; one entry per CDR3 protein. The sample consists of hundreds of thousands of distinct CDR3 sequences, about a third of them appearing once. Sequencing was performed on blood. The sequence derives from a woman of 80 years or more in good health.

CDR3 bases: TGTGCCATCAGTGAGCAAACAGATTCCTACGAGCAGTACTTC. Protein product: CAISEQTDSYEQYF. The V and J genes are TRBV10-3 and TRBJ2-7, with unresolved D. This CDR3 is built from 14 residues. Germline loops: CDR1 ENHRY, CDR2 SYGVKD. Trimming removed 2 bases at V and 1 base at J, with 9 bases between.